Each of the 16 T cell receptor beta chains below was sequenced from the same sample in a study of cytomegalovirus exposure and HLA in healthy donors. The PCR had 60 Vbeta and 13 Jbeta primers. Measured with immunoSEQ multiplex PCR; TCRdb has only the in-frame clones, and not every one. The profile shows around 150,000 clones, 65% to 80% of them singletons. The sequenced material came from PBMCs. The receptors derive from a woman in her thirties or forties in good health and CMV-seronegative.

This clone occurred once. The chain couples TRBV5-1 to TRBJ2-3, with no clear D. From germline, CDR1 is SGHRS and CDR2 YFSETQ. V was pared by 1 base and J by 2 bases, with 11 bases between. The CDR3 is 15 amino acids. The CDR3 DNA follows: TGCGCCAGCAGCTTGTTTGGCACCCTCACAGATACGCAGTATTTT. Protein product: CASSLFGTLTDTQYF.

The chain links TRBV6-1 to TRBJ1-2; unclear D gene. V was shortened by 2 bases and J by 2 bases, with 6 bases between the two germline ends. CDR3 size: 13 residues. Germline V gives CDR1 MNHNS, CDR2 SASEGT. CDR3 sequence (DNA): TGTGCCAGCAGTGAAACGGGGAACTATGGCTACACCTTC. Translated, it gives CASSETGNYGYTF.

The CDR3 DNA sequence: TGTGCCAGCAGGATTGGACTAGATTACGAGCAGTACTTC. Its translation: CASRIGLDYEQYF. The rearrangement links TRBV6-6 to TRBJ2-7; TRBD2 aligns across 7 bases. The V gene's germline CDR1 is MNHNY and CDR2 SVGAGI (reference sequence). The ends lost 6 bases at V and 4 bases at J; junction bases unmatched: 6. The CDR3 is 13 amino acids.

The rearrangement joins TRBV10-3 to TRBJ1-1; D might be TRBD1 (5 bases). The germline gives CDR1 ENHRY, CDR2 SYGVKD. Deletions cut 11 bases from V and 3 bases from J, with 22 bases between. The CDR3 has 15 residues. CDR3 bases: TGTGCCTCCGGGCTCGGTGGGGGGATGGACACTGAAGCTTTCTTT. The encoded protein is CASGLGGGMDTEAFF.

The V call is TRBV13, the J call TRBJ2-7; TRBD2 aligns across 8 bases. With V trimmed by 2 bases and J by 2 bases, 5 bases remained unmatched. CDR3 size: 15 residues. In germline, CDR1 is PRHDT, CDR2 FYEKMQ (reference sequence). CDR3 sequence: CASSLFQRGTYEQYF. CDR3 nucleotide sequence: TGTGCCAGCAGCTTATTCCAGCGGGGGACCTACGAGCAGTACTTC.

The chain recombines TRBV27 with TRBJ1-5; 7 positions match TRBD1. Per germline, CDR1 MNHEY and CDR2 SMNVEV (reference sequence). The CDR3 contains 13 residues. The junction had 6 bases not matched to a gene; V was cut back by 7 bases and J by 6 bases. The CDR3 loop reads CASTGGRGQPQHF. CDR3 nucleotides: TGTGCCAGCACAGGGGGTCGGGGTCAGCCCCAGCATTTT.

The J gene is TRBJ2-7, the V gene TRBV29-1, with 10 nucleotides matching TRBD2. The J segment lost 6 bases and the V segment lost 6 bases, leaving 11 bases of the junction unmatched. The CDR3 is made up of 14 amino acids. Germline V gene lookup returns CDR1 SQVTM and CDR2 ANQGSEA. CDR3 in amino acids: CSVPSGGAVSEQYF. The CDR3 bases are TGCAGCGTCCCCAGCGGGGGGGCCGTAAGCGAGCAGTACTTC.

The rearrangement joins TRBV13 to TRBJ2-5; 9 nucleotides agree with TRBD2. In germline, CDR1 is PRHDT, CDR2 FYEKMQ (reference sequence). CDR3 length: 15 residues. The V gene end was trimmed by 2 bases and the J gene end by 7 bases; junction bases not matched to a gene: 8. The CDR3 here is CASSLRVAGEGTQYF. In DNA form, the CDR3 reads TGTGCCAGCAGCTTACGGGTAGCGGGAGAAGGGACCCAGTACTTC.

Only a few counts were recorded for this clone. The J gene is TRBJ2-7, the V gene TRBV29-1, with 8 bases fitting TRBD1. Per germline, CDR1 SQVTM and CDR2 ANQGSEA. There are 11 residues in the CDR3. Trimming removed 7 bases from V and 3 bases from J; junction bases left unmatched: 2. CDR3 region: CSAGQGYEQYF. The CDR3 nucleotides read TGCAGCGCAGGACAGGGCTACGAGCAGTACTTC.

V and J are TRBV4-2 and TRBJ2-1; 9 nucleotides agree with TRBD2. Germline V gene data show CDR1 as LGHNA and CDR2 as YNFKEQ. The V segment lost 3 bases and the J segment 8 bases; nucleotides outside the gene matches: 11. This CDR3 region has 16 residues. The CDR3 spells CASSQDAGGLGDEQFF. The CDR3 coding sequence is TGTGCCAGCAGCCAGGACGCGGGAGGGCTTGGGGATGAGCAGTTCTTC.

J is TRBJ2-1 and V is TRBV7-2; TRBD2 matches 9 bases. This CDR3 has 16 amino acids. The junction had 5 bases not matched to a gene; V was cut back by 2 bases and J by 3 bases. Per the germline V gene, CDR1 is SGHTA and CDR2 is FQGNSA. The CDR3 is CASSLILAGYYNEQFF. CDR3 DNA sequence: TGTGCCAGCAGCTTAATACTAGCGGGTTACTACAATGAGCAGTTCTTC.

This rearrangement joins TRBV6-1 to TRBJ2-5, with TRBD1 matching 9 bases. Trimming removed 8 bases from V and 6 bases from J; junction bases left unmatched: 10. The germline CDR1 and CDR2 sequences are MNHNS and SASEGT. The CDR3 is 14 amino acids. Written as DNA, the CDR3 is TGTGCCAGCCATACAGGGGGCGCGGGGCAGACCCAGTACTTC. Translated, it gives CASHTGGAGQTQYF.

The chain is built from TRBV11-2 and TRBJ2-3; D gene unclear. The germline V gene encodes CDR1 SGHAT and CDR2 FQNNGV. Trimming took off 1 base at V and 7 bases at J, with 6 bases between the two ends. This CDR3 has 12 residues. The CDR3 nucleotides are TGTGCCAGCAGCTTAGTCGAGTATACGCAGTATTTT. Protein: CASSLVEYTQYF.

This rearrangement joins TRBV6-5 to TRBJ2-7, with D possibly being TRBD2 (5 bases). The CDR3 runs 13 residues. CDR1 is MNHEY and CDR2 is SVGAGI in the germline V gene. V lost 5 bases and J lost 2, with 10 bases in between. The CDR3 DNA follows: TGTGCCAGCAGTGAGTCGGGGACCTACGAGCAGTACTTC. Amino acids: CASSESGTYEQYF.

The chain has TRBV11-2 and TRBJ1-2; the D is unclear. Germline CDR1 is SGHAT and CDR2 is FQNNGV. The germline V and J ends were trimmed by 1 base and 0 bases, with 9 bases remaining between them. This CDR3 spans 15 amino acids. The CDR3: CASSLAGPANYGYTF. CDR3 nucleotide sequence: TGTGCCAGCAGCTTAGCAGGTCCAGCTAACTATGGCTACACCTTC.

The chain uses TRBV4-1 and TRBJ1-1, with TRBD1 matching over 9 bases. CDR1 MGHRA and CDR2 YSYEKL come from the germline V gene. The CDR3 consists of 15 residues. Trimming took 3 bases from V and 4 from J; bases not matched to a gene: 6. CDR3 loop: CASSHNRGLGTEAFF. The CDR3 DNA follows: TGCGCCAGCAGCCACAACAGGGGGCTGGGCACTGAAGCTTTCTTT.